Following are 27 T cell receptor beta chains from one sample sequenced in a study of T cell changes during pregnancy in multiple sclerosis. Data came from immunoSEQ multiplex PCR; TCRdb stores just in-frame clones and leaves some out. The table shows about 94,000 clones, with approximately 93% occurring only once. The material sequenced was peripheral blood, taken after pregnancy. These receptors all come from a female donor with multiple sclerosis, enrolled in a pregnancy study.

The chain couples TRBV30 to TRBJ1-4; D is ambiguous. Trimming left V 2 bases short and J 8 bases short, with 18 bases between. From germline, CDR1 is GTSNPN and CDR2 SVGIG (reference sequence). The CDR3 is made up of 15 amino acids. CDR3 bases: TGTGCCTGGAGTCCCGGGGTTCTCCTGGGGGAAAAACTGTTTTTT. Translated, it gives CAWSPGVLLGEKLFF.

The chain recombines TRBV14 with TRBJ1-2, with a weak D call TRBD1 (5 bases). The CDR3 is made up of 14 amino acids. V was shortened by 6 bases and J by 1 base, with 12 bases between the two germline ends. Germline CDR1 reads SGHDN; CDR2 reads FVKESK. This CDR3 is CASSAVGRNYGYTF. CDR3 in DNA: TGTGCCAGCAGTGCTGTGGGGCGTAACTATGGCTACACCTTC. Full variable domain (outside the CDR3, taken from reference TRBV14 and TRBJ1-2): EAGVTQFPSHSVIEKGQTVTLRCDPISGHDNLYWYRRVMGKEIKFLLHFVKESKQDESGMPNNRFLAERTGGTYSTLKVQPAELEDSGVYFCASSAVGRNYGYTFGSGTRLTVV.

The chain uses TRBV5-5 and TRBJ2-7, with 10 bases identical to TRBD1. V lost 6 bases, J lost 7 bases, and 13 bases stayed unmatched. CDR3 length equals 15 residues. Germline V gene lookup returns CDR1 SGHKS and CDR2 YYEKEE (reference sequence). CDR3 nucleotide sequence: TGTGCCAGCATGAGGTTCCCGGGACAGGGGACAGAGCAGTACTTC. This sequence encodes CASMRFPGQGTEQYF.

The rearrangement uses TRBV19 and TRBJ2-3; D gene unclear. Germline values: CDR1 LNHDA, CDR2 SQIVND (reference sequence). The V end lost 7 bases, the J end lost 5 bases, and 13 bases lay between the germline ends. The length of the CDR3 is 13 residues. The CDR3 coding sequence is TGTGCCAGTACGAATAGCAGATTAGATACGCAGTATTTT. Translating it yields CASTNSRLDTQYF.

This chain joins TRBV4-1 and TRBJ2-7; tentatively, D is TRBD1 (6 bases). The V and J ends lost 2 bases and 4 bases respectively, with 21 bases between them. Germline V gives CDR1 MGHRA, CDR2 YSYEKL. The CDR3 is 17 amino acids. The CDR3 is CASSQLFHGTPSYEQYF. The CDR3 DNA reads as TGCGCCAGCAGCCAACTCTTCCACGGGACACCCTCGTACGAGCAGTACTTC.

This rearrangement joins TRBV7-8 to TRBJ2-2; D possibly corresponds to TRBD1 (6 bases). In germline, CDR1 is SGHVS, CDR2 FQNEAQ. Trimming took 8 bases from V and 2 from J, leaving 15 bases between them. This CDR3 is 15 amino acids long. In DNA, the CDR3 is TGTGCCAGCCACCCTGACAGGATAAACACCGGGGAGCTGTTTTTT. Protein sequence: CASHPDRINTGELFF.

For the CDR3, the DNA is TGTGCCAGCACCCTGCAGGGGAACACCGGGGAGCTGTTTTTT. Residues: CASTLQGNTGELFF. V gene TRBV11-3 combines with J gene TRBJ2-2; the D gene is possibly TRBD1 (5 bases). CDR1 SGHNT and CDR2 YENEEA come from the germline V gene. This CDR3 comprises 14 residues. V lost 7 bases and J lost 1, with 10 bases in between.

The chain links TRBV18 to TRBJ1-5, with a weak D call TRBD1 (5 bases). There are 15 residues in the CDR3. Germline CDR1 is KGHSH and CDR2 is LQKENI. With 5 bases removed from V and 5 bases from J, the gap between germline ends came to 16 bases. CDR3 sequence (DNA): TGTGCCAGCTCAGAGGAGACAGCGATGGATCAGCCCCAGCATTTT. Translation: CASSEETAMDQPQHF.

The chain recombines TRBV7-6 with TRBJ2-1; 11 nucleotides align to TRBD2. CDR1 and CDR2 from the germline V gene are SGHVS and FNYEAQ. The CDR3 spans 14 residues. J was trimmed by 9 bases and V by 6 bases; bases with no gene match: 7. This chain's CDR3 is CASRPLAGEAEQFF. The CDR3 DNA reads TGTGCCAGCAGGCCACTAGCGGGAGAGGCTGAGCAGTTCTTC. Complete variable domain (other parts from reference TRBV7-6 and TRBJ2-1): GAGVSQSPRYKVTKRGQDVALRCDPISGHVSLYWYRQALGQGPEFLTYFNYEAQQDKSGLPNDRFSAERPEGSISTLTIQRTEQRDSAMYRCASRPLAGEAEQFFGPGTRLTVL.

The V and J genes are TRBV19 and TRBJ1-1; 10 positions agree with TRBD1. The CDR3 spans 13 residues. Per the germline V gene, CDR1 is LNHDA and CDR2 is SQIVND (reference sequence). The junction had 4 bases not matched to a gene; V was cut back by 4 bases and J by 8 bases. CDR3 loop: CASSTGQGGEAFF. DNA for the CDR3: TGTGCCAGTAGTACCGGACAGGGGGGGGAAGCTTTCTTT.

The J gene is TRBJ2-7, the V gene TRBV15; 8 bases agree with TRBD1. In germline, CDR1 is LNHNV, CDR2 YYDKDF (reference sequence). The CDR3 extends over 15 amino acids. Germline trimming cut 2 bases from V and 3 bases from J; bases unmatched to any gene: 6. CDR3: CATSRTLQGGYEQYF. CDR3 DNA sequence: TGTGCCACCAGCAGAACTTTACAGGGGGGCTACGAGCAGTACTTC.

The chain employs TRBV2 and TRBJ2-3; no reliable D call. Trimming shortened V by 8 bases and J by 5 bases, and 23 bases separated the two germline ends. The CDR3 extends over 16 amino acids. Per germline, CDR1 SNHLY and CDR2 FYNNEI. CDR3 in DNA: TGTGCCAGCGGAACCCCTGACCCTTTCGCGGAAGATACGCAGTATTTT. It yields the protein CASGTPDPFAEDTQYF.

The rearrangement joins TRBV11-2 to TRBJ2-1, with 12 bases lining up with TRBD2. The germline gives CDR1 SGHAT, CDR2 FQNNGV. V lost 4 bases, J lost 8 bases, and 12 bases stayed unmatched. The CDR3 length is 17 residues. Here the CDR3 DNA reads TGTGCCAGCAGCTCACGGAGGGGGCTAGCGGGAGGGCATGAGCAGTTCTTC. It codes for CASSSRRGLAGGHEQFF.

In nucleotides, the CDR3 is TGTGCCAGCAGCTTAATGAGACTAGCGGGAGACAGGGCAGATACGCAGTATTTT. Translation: CASSLMRLAGDRADTQYF. V is TRBV11-2 and J is TRBJ2-3; 12 bases map to TRBD2. The V and J ends lost 2 bases and 4 bases, in that order; junction bases with no gene match: 10. The V gene's germline CDR1 is SGHAT and CDR2 FQNNGV. The CDR3 runs 18 residues. Variable domain in full (rest from reference TRBV11-2 and TRBJ2-3): EAGVAQSPRYKIIEKRQSVAFWCNPISGHATLYWYQQILGQGPKLLIQFQNNGVVDDSQLPKDRFSAERLKGVDSTLKIQPAKLEDSAVYLCASSLMRLAGDRADTQYFGPGTRLTVL.

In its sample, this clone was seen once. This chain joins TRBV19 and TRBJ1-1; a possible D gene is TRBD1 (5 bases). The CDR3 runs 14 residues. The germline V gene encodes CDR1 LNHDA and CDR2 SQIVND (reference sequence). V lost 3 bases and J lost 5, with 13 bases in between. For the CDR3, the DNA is TGTGCCAGTAGTATTAAGGGGCTGAGGACTGAAGCTTTCTTT. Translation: CASSIKGLRTEAFF.

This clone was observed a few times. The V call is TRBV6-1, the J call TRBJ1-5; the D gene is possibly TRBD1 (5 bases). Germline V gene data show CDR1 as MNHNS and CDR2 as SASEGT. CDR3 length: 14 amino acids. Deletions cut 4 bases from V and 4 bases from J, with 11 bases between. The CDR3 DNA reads TGTGCCAGCAGTGCGTCGGGGGAAAATCAGCCCCAGCATTTT. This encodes CASSASGENQPQHF.

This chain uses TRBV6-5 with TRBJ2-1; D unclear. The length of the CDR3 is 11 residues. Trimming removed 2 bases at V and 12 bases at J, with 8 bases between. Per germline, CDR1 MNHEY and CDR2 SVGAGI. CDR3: CASSYLGSQFF. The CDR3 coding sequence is TGTGCCAGCAGTTACCTAGGATCGCAGTTCTTC.

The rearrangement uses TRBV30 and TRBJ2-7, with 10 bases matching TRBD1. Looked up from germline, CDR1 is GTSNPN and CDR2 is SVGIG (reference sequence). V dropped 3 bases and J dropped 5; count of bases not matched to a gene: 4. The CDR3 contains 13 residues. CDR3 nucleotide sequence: TGTGCCTGGAGAAGGACAGGGGGACACGAGCAGTACTTC. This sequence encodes CAWRRTGGHEQYF.

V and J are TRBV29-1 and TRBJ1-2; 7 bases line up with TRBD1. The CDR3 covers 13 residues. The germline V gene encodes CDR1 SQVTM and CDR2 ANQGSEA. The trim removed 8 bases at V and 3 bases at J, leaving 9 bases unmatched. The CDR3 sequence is CSTSRDRYYGYTF. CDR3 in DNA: TGCAGCACGAGCCGGGACAGATACTATGGCTACACCTTC.

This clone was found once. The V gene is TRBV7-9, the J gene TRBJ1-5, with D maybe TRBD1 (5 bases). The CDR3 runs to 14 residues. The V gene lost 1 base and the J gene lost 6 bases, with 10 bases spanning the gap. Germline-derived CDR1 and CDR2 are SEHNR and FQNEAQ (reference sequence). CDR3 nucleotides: TGTGCCAGCAGCTTAGGGGCAGGGATTCAGCCCCAGCATTTT. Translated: CASSLGAGIQPQHF.

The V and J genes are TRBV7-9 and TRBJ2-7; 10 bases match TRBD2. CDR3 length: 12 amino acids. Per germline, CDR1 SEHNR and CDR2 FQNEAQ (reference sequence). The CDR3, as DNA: TGTGCCAGCAGCTTCCTAGCGGGAGAGGTTTCCGTC. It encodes CASSFLAGEVSV.

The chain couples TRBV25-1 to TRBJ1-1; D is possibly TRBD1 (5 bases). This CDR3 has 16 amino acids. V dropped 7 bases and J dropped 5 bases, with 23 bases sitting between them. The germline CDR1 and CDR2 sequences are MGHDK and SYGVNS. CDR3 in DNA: TGTGCCAGCAACTCACCCCGAACGGGGGGGGATACTGAAGCTTTCTTT. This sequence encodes CASNSPRTGGDTEAFF.

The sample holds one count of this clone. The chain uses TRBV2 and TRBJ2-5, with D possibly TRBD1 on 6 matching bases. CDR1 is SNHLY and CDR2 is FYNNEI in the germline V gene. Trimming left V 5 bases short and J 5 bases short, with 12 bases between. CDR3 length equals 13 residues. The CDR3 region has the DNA TGTGCCAGCAGTAGGGAAAGGGGGGAGACCCAGTACTTC. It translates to CASSRERGETQYF.

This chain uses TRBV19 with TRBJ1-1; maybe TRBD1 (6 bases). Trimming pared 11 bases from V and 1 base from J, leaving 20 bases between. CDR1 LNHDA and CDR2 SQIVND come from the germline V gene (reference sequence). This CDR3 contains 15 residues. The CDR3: CASQEQGVGNTEAFF. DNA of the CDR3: TGTGCCTCTCAAGAACAGGGCGTAGGGAACACTGAAGCTTTCTTT.

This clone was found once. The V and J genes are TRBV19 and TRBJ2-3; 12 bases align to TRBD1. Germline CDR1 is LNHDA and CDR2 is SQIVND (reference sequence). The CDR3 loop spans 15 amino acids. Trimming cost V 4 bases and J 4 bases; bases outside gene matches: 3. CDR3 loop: CASSTGTGGADTQYF. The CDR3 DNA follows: TGTGCCAGTAGTACCGGGACAGGGGGCGCAGATACGCAGTATTTT.

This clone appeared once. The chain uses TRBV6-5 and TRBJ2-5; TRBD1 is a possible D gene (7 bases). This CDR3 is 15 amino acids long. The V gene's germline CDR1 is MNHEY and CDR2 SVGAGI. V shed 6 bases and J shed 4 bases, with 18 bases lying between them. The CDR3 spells CASSSGGGNGETQYF. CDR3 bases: TGTGCCAGCAGCTCCGGAGGGGGCAATGGAGAGACCCAGTACTTC.

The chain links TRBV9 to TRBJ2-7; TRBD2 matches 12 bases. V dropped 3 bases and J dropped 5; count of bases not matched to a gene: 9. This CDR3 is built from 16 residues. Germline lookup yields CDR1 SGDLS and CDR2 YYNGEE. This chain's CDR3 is CASSERTSGTLDEQYF. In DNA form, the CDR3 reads TGTGCCAGCAGCGAGAGGACTAGCGGGACCCTAGACGAGCAGTACTTC.